The 8 T cell receptor beta chains listed next were all sequenced from one sample in a study of blood T cell repertoires in COVID-19. TCRdb's copy holds only in-frame clones and misses some; the assay was immunoSEQ multiplex PCR. Altogether 150,000 to 200,000 clones are present, roughly 80% being singletons, with the ten largest covering 10% to 15%. Sequenced sample: PBMCs or T cells enriched from blood (not recorded which). These receptors originate from a man aged 45-65 years who had recovered from COVID-19.

The chain employs TRBV2 and TRBJ1-4, with D maybe TRBD1 (5 bases). V lost 8 bases, J lost 3 bases, and 16 bases lay in between. In germline, CDR1 is SNHLY, CDR2 FYNNEI. The CDR3 length is 15 residues. The CDR3 DNA reads as TGTGCCAGCGGCCCAGGCCCCAGGGCTAATGAAAAACTGTTTTTT. Its translation is CASGPGPRANEKLFF.

J is TRBJ2-1 and V is TRBV7-2; a weak D match, TRBD1 (5 bases). The length of the CDR3 is 16 residues. Deletions cut 1 base from V and 7 bases from J, with 17 bases between. Germline CDR1 SGHTA, CDR2 FQGNSA. The CDR3 reads CASSLVGPGSGNEQFF. CDR3 nucleotides: TGTGCCAGCAGCTTAGTGGGGCCAGGCTCTGGGAATGAGCAGTTCTTC.

V and J are TRBV9 and TRBJ1-1; the D is unclear. The germline CDR1 and CDR2 sequences are SGDLS and YYNGEE. The CDR3 is made up of 14 amino acids. Trimming pared 4 bases from V and 1 base from J, leaving 11 bases between. This chain's CDR3 is CASSIDQENTEAFF. The CDR3 nucleotides read TGTGCCAGCAGCATAGATCAGGAGAACACTGAAGCTTTCTTT.

This clone was recorded a few times. V usage is TRBV11-2 and J usage is TRBJ2-7; 12 positions agree with TRBD2. Per germline, CDR1 SGHAT and CDR2 FQNNGV. The CDR3 sequence is 14 residues long. Trimming removed 4 bases from V and 10 bases from J; junction bases left unmatched: 8. CDR3 region: CASSSTSGGSEQYF. The CDR3 coding sequence is TGTGCCAGCAGCTCGACTAGCGGGGGCTCGGAACAGTACTTC.

This clone has only one observation. The V and J genes are TRBV2 and TRBJ1-5; the D is unclear. The V and J ends lost 5 bases and 4 bases respectively, with 12 bases between them. The CDR3 has 14 amino acids. Germline values: CDR1 SNHLY, CDR2 FYNNEI. The CDR3 nucleotides are TGTGCCAGCAGTCGGAGGATGGGGAATCAGCCCCAGCATTTT. This gives the protein CASSRRMGNQPQHF.

The genes are TRBV18 and TRBJ2-7, with 9 nucleotides matching TRBD1. The CDR3 contains 16 residues. Losses at the gene ends were 5 bases for V and 0 bases for J; bases not matched to a gene: 8. CDR1 KGHSH and CDR2 LQKENI come from the germline V gene. The CDR3 nucleotides are TGTGCCAGCTCATTGGCCCGACAGGGGGGCTCCTACGAGCAGTACTTC. Amino acid sequence: CASSLARQGGSYEQYF.

This sequence joins TRBV30 and TRBJ1-2, with TRBD1 identical over 7 bases. Trimming cost V 5 bases and J 2 bases; bases outside gene matches: 11. This CDR3 has 15 residues. The germline gives CDR1 GTSNPN, CDR2 SVGIG (reference sequence). CDR3 bases: TGTGCCTGGTTTTCTCCCTTGACAGGGAACTATGGCTACACCTTC. Translation: CAWFSPLTGNYGYTF.

The chain is built from TRBV21-1 and TRBJ1-3. TRBV21-1 is reported as a pseudogene. The CDR3 length is 21 residues. The CDR3 bases are TGTGCCAGCAGCAAACACAGCAGAGGGAGGGGACGAAACGAAACGGGGAACACCATATATTTT. It yields the protein CASSKHSRGRGRNETGNTIYF.